This T cell receptor beta chain was sequenced during a study of shared clonotypes between healthy human individuals. CDR3 length: 16 amino acids. Per germline, CDR1 MDHEN and CDR2 SYDVKM. V dropped 3 bases and J dropped 5; count of bases not matched to a gene: 8. Naive CD8 cells, CD45RO-negative and positively selected for CCR7, excluded terminally differentiated effector memory CD45RA+ cells. Those who donated were healthy HIV-negative adults, with no recent acute infections or vaccinations reported. Whole-study findings and limits: Clonotypes shared by all four donors outscored non-shared clonotypes in generation probability.

The input for sorted-subset replicate PCRs was roughly 180 ng DNA, 25,000 to 35,000 T cell genomes. TCRdb keeps only in-frame clones here, not all; method: immunoSEQ multiplex PCR. The sample carries around 2,000,000 clones, about 95% recorded once. On this clone itself: Antigen unknown.

The sample consisted of naive CD8+ T cells sorted from blood. The V call is TRBV28, the J call TRBJ2-1; 9 nucleotides match TRBD2. This clonotype originated in a man aged 18-30 years in good health. The CDR3 sequence is CASSLVLAGIHNEQFF. The CDR3 region has the DNA TGTGCCAGCAGTTTGGTCCTAGCGGGGATCCACAATGAGCAGTTCTTC.